This TCR beta chain was captured by sequencing in a study of blood T cell repertoires in COVID-19. Across the whole study: Donors in the United States, Italy and Spain gave samples during acute or convalescent COVID-19. The analysed material was cDNA or gDNA that came from T cells, B-cell-depleted T cells, or PBMCs.

Under the authors' procedure: Reference gene primers were amplified, and this amplification served to estimate nucleated cell counts. Using immunoSEQ multiplex PCR, the repertoire was profiled, and TCRdb retains in-frame clones only, with some absent. V, J and clone size derive from that table, while D and trimming were established from the DNA sequence. The sample holds approximately 100,000 clones; approximately 92% are singletons and the top ten take roughly 5.6%. Germline lookup yields CDR1 MDHEN and CDR2 SYDVKM. The CDR3 loop spans 12 amino acids. V lost 3 bases and J 5 bases, leaving 7 bases between the germline ends.

This sequence joins TRBV28 and TRBJ1-2; D not resolved. The sample taken for sequencing was peripheral blood. This TCR came from a man in his fifties or sixties with active COVID-19. CDR3 in DNA: TGTGCCAGCAGTTTCAGGAATTATGGCTACACCTTC. Translation gives CASSFRNYGYTF.